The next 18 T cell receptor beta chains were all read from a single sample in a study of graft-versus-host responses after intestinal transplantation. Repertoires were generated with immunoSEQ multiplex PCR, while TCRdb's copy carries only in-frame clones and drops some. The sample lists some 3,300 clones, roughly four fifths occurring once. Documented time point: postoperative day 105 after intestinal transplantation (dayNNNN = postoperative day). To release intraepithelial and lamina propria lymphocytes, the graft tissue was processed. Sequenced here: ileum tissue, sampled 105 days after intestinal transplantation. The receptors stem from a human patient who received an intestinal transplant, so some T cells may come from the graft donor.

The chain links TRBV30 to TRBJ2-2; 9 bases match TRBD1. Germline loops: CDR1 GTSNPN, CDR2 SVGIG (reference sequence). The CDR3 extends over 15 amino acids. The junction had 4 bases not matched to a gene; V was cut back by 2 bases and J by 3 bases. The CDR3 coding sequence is TGTGCCTGGAGTCTAGGGGACAGGGACACCGGGGAGCTGTTTTTT. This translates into CAWSLGDRDTGELFF.

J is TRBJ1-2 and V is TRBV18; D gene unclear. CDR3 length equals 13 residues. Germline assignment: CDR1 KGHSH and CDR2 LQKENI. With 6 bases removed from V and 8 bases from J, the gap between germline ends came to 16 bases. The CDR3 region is CASSESVNGGYTF. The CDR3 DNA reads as TGTGCCAGCTCCGAAAGTGTCAATGGGGGCTACACCTTC.

Here the CDR3 reads CASSDRLSGPDTQYF. CDR3 DNA sequence: TGTGCCAGCAGTGACCGCCTGAGCGGCCCAGATACGCAGTATTTT. The rearrangement links TRBV6-4 to TRBJ2-3; the D gene is possibly TRBD2 (5 bases). Germline CDR1 MRHNA, CDR2 SNTAGT. Trimming took off 2 bases at V and 4 bases at J, with 13 bases between the two ends. This CDR3 has 15 residues.

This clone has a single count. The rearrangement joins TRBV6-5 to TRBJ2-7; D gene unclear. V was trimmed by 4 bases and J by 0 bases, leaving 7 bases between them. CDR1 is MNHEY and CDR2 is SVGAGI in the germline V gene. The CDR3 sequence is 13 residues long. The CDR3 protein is CASSSRPSYEQYF. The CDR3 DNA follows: TGTGCCAGCAGTTCCAGACCCTCCTACGAGCAGTACTTC.

CDR3 coding DNA: TGTGCCGGCCGGTCCCCGGACAGTCGAGAGACCCAGTACTTC. This sequence encodes CAGRSPDSRETQYF. The V gene is TRBV2, the J gene TRBJ2-5, with D perhaps TRBD1 (6 bases). The V end was cut by 11 bases, the J end by 4 bases, with 20 bases between. The CDR3 totals 14 residues. Germline V gene data show CDR1 as SNHLY and CDR2 as FYNNEI. The full variable domain, rest sourced from reference TRBV2 and TRBJ2-5, is EPEVTQTPSHQVTQMGQEVILRCVPISNHLYFYWYRQILGQKVEFLVSFYNNEISEKSEIFDDQFSVERPDGSNFTLKIRSTKLEDSAMYFCAGRSPDSRETQYFGPGTRLLVL.

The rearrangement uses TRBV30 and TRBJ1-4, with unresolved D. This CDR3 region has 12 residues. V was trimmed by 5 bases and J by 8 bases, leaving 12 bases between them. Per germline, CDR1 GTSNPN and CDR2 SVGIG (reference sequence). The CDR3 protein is CAWGREGEKLFF. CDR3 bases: TGTGCCTGGGGCCGGGAAGGCGAAAAACTGTTTTTT.

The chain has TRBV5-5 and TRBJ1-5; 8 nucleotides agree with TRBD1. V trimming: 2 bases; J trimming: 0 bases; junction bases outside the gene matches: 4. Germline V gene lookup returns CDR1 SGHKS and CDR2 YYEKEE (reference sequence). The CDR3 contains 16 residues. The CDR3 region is CASSFQGAGSNQPQHF. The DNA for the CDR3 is TGTGCCAGCAGCTTTCAGGGGGCTGGTAGCAATCAGCCCCAGCATTTT.

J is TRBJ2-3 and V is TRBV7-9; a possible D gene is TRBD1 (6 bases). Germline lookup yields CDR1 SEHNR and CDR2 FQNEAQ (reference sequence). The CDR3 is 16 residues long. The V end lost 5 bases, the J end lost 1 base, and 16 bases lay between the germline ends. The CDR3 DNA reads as TGTGCCAGCAGCCTGGGACAATCGTCTGGCACAGATACGCAGTATTTT. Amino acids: CASSLGQSSGTDTQYF.

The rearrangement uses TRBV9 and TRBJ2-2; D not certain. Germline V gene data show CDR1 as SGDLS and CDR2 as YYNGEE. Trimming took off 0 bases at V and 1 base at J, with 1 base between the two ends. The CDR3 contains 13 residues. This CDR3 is CASSVENTGELFF. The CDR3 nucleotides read TGTGCCAGCAGCGTAGAGAACACCGGGGAGCTGTTTTTT. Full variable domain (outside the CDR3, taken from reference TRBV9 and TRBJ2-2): DSGVTQTPKHLITATGQRVTLRCSPRSGDLSVYWYQQSLDQGLQFLIQYYNGEERAKGNILERFSAQQFPDLHSELNLSSLELGDSALYFCASSVENTGELFFGEGSRLTVL.

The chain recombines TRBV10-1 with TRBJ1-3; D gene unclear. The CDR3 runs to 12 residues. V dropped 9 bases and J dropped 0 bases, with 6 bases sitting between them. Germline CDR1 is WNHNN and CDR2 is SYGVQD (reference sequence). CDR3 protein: CARTNSGNTIYF. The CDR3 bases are TGCGCCAGGACAAACTCTGGAAACACCATATATTTT.

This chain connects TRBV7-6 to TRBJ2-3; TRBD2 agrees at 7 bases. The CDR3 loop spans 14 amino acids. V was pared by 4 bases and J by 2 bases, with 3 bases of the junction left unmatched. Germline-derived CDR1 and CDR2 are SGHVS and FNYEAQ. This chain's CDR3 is CASSSGLSTDTQYF. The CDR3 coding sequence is TGTGCCAGCAGCTCGGGACTATCCACAGATACGCAGTATTTT.

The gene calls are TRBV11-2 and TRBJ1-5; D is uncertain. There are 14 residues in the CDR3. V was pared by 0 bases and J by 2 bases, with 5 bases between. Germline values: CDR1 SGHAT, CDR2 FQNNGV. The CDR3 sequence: CASSLDRGNQPQHF. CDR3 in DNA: TGTGCCAGCAGCTTAGATAGAGGCAATCAGCCCCAGCATTTT.

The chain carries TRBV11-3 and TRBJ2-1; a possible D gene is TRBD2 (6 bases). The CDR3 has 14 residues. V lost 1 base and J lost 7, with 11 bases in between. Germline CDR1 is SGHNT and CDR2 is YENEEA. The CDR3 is CASSLGGTQNEQFF. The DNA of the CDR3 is TGTGCCAGCAGCTTAGGCGGGACTCAAAATGAGCAGTTCTTC. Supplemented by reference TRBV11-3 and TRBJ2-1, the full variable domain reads EAGVVQSPRYKIIEKKQPVAFWCNPISGHNTLYWYLQNLGQGPELLIRYENEEAVDDSQLPKDRFSAERLKGVDSTLKIQPAELGDSAVYLCASSLGGTQNEQFFGPGTRLTVL.

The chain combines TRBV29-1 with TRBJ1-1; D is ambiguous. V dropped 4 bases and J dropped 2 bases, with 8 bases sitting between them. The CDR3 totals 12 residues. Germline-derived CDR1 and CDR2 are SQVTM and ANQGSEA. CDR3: CSVVGGNTEAFF. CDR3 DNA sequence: TGCAGCGTTGTAGGTGGAAACACTGAAGCTTTCTTT.

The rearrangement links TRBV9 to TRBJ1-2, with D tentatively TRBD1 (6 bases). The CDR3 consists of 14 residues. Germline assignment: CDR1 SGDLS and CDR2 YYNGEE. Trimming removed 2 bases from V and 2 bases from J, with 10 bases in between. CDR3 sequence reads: CASSVGGVNYGYTF. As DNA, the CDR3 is TGTGCCAGCAGCGTGGGGGGCGTAAACTATGGCTACACCTTC.

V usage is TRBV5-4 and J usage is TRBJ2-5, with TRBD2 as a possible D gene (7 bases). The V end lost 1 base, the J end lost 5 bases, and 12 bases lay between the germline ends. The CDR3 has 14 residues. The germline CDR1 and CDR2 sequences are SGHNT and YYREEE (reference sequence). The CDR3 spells CASSLWGGAETQYF. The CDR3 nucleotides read TGTGCCAGCAGCTTGTGGGGGGGCGCGGAGACCCAGTACTTC.

In DNA, the CDR3 is TGTGCCAGCAGCCTACTAACAGGGCAAGAGACCCAGTACTTC. The encoded protein is CASSLLTGQETQYF. The V gene is TRBV7-9, the J gene TRBJ2-5; D is perhaps TRBD1 (6 bases). Trimming cost V 5 bases and J 2 bases, with 12 bases left between them. The CDR3 extends over 14 amino acids. The germline CDR1 and CDR2 sequences are SEHNR and FQNEAQ (reference sequence).

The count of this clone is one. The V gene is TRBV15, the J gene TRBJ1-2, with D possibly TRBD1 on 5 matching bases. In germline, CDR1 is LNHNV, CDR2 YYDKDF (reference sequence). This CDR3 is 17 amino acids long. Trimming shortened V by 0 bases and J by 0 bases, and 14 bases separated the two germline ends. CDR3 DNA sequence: TGTGCCACCAGCAGAGAGGGATGGGGCCGAACTAACTATGGCTACACCTTC. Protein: CATSREGWGRTNYGYTF.